Listed below are T cell receptor beta chains from one sample, sequenced in a study of blood T cell repertoires in COVID-19. Produced via immunoSEQ multiplex PCR; TCRdb's table is partial and in-frame only. The data contain approximately 500,000 clones, 85% to 90% of them singletons. Sequenced input: peripheral blood. These receptors were obtained from a woman in her fifties or sixties with COVID-19, enrolled during active disease. CDR3s include the opening cysteine and the closing phenylalanine or tryptophan. The order of the fields is clone size, V gene, J gene, D gene, CDR3 length, CDR3 protein, CDR3 DNA. D genes are given only for firm matches. Rows give clone size only sometimes, using once, few, many, or a class for an expanded clone.

NA,TRBV12-3/TRBV12-4,TRBJ2-7,TRBD1,13,CASSRAGGRPEYF,TGTGCCAGCTCCAGGGCAGGGGGCCGACCTGAGTACTTC
NA,TRBV27,TRBJ2-7,NA,14,CASSFRGPVEEQYF,TGTGCCAGCAGTTTTAGGGGCCCAGTAGAAGAGCAGTACTTC
NA,TRBV19,TRBJ2-5,TRBD2,17,CASSIPRLAGGGETQYF,TGTGCCAGTAGTATCCCCCGACTAGCGGGGGGCGGGGAGACCCAGTACTTC
NA,TRBV25-1,TRBJ2-1,NA,13,CASSGDFYNEQFF,TGTGCCAGCAGCGGGGACTTCTACAATGAGCAGTTCTTC
few,TRBV19,TRBJ1-2,TRBD1,17,CASSYSGTGSSNYGYTF,TGTGCCAGTAGTTATTCCGGGACAGGGTCGTCCAACTATGGCTACACCTTC
NA,TRBV18,TRBJ1-4,TRBD1,17,CASSQRSAGGLAEKLFF,TGTGCCAGCTCGCAGAGATCCGCAGGGGGGCTCGCGGAAAAACTGTTTTTT
NA,TRBV28,TRBJ2-3,TRBD2,18,CASSSLAGALPSTDTQYF,TGTGCCAGCAGTTCTCTAGCGGGGGCCCTTCCGAGCACAGATACGCAGTATTTT
NA,TRBV27,TRBJ1-2,TRBD1,14,CASTAWGQGTGYTF,TGTGCCAGCACCGCTTGGGGACAGGGCACGGGCTACACCTTC
once,TRBV30,TRBJ1-2,NA,14,CAWSPTRTVKGYTF,TGTGCCTGGAGTCCGACTAGGACGGTCAAAGGCTACACCTTC
once,TRBV19,TRBJ2-2,TRBD2,19,CASTPWASGGRGTTGELFF,TGTGCCAGTACCCCGTGGGCTAGCGGGGGGCGAGGTACTACCGGGGAGCTGTTTTTT
NA,TRBV19,TRBJ2-7,NA,14,CASSMGRESYEQYF,TGTGCCAGTAGTATGGGCCGGGAATCCTACGAGCAGTACTTC
NA,TRBV20-1,TRBJ2-5,NA,14,CSASRPGDQETQYF,TGCAGTGCTAGTCGGCCAGGTGACCAAGAGACCCAGTACTTC
NA,TRBV7-9,TRBJ2-4,NA,14,CASSRVEAPNIQYF,TGTGCCAGCAGCCGCGTGGAGGCCCCGAACATTCAGTACTTC
NA,TRBV12-3/TRBV12-4,TRBJ2-1,NA,13,CASSLGAFNEQFF,TGTGCCAGCAGCCTAGGGGCCTTCAATGAGCAGTTCTTC
NA,TRBV28,TRBJ1-3,NA,15,CASSSYRGSENTIYF,TGTGCCAGCAGTTCTTATCGAGGGTCTGAAAACACCATATATTTT
NA,TRBV28,TRBJ1-4,NA,14,CASSEVAPNEKLFF,TGTGCCAGCAGCGAGGTGGCCCCGAATGAAAAACTGTTTTTT
NA,TRBV4-1,TRBJ2-7,TRBD2,16,CASSSSLAGGPGEQYF,TGCGCCAGCAGCTCGAGTCTAGCGGGGGGGCCCGGGGAGCAGTACTTC
NA,TRBV18,TRBJ2-3,TRBD2,17,CASSPRGLAGGQDTQYF,TGTGCCAGCTCACCCCGAGGACTAGCGGGGGGACAAGATACGCAGTATTTT
NA,TRBV30,TRBJ1-1,TRBD1,17,CAWSEVGTGGVATEAFF,TGTGCCTGGAGTGAAGTAGGAACAGGGGGAGTAGCCACTGAAGCTTTCTTT
NA,TRBV18,TRBJ1-3,NA,15,CASSPRTEIMDTIYF,TGTGCCAGCTCACCAAGGACAGAAATAATGGACACCATATATTTT
once,TRBV7-3,TRBJ2-3,TRBD2,15,CASLCAGGGTDTQYF,TGTGCCAGCCTATGTGCGGGAGGCGGCACAGATACGCAGTATTTT
NA,TRBV18,TRBJ1-3,TRBD1,19,CASSPSPGTGGAAGNTIYF,TGTGCCAGCTCACCCAGTCCCGGGACAGGGGGCGCAGCTGGAAACACCATATATTTT
NA,TRBV5-3,TRBJ1-1,TRBD1,14,CARSRRGQGTEAFF,TGTGCCAGAAGCCGAAGGGGGCAAGGCACTGAAGCTTTCTTT
NA,TRBV5-4,TRBJ1-1,NA,14,CASSPSQRNTEAFF,TGTGCCAGCAGCCCGTCACAGAGGAACACTGAAGCTTTCTTT
once,TRBV11-1,TRBJ1-1,TRBD1,13,CASSKGQGVEAFF,TGTGCCAGCAGCAAGGGACAGGGGGTTGAAGCTTTCTTT
NA,TRBV28,TRBJ2-2,TRBD2,15,CASSLSARGGGELFF,TGTGCCAGCAGTTTATCTGCCCGGGGGGGCGGGGAGCTGTTTTTT
NA,TRBV27,TRBJ1-2,TRBD1,16,CASSSTGTGVLKGYTF,TGTGCCAGCAGTTCCACCGGGACAGGGGTATTAAAGGGCTACACCTTC